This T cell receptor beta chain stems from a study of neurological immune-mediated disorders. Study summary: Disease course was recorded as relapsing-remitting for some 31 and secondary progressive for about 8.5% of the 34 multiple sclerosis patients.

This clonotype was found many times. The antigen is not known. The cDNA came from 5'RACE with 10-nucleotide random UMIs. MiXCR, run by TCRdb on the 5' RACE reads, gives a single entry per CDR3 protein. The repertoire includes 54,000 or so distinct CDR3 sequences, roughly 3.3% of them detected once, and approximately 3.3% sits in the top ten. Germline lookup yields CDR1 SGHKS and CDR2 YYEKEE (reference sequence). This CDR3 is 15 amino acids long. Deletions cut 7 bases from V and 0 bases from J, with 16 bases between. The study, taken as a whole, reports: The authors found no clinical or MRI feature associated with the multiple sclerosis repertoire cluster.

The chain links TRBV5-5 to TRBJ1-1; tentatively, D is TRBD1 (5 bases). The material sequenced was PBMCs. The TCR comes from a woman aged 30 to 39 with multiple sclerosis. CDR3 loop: CASDREGLLNTEAFF. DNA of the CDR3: TGTGCCAGCGATAGGGAGGGACTCCTGAACACTGAAGCTTTCTTT.